This passage covers 14 T cell receptor beta chains from one sample sequenced in a study of cytomegalovirus exposure and HLA in healthy donors (dated by TCRdb to the late 2010s). Library preparation employed the immunoSEQ multiplex PCR assay. The multiplex PCR relied on a mix of 60 forward primers for TCR Vbeta segments and 13 reverse primers for TCR Jbeta segments. In its TCRdb copy, this immuneACCESS table keeps in-frame sequences only and misses some clones. Where compared with another copy, unresolved V genes explain less than half of these, and the others have no known cause. The sample table records around 130,000 clones; roughly 88% of these occur just once. 3% of the sample rests with the top ten. Input material: PBMCs. The receptors were gathered from a woman younger than 35 in good health and CMV-seropositive.

In DNA, the CDR3 is TGCGCCAGCAGCCAAGCTAGCGGGCAAGAGACCCAGTACTTC. This codes for CASSQASGQETQYF. This sequence joins TRBV4-1 and TRBJ2-5; 8 bases agree with TRBD2. After removal of 1 base from V and 2 bases from J, the junction contained 0 bases not matched to a gene. CDR3 size: 14 residues. Per germline, CDR1 MGHRA and CDR2 YSYEKL.

This clone was observed once. The chain combines TRBV7-2 with TRBJ2-1; 7 bases map to TRBD2. The CDR3 length is 15 residues. V lost 1 base to trimming and J lost 5 bases; unmatched junction nucleotides: 5. Germline V gene lookup returns CDR1 SGHTA and CDR2 FQGNSA. CDR3 nucleotides: TGTGCCAGCAGCTTAGAAGGCGGGGGAAACAATGAGCAGTTCTTC. It yields the protein CASSLEGGGNNEQFF.

This chain connects TRBV2 to TRBJ2-3, with D tentatively TRBD2 (6 bases). V was pared by 0 bases and J by 2 bases, with 15 bases between. The CDR3 totals 17 residues. From germline, CDR1 is SNHLY and CDR2 FYNNEI. As DNA, the CDR3 is TGTGCCAGCAGTGAAGCTCCGGGACTTACACCCACAGATACGCAGTATTTT. The encoded protein is CASSEAPGLTPTDTQYF.

The rearrangement joins TRBV4-2 to TRBJ2-7; 9 bases match TRBD2. J gave up 1 base and V 0 bases, and 1 base lay outside the gene matches. This CDR3 spans 15 amino acids. Germline CDR1 is LGHNA and CDR2 is YNFKEQ. This chain's CDR3 is CASSQDLAGSYEQYF. Here the CDR3 DNA reads TGTGCCAGCAGCCAAGACCTAGCGGGGTCCTACGAGCAGTACTTC.

The chain links TRBV6-1 to TRBJ2-5; 10 bases fit TRBD2. Germline V gives CDR1 MNHNS, CDR2 SASEGT. Trimming took 3 bases from V and 2 from J; bases not matched to a gene: 3. This CDR3 has 15 residues. CDR3 sequence reads: CASSDSGGTQETQYF. CDR3 DNA sequence: TGTGCCAGCAGTGATAGCGGGGGGACTCAAGAGACCCAGTACTTC.

DNA for the CDR3: TGCGCCAGCAGCTTGGGGGACACGAACTATGGCTACACCTTC. It encodes CASSLGDTNYGYTF. The J gene is TRBJ1-2, the V gene TRBV5-1; possibly TRBD1 for D (6 bases). Trimming left V 0 bases short and J 2 bases short, with 8 bases between. Germline V gene sequence: CDR1 SGHRS, CDR2 YFSETQ. This CDR3 has 14 amino acids.

J is TRBJ1-1 and V is TRBV10-3; tentatively, D is TRBD1 (6 bases). V lost 5 bases and J 7 bases, leaving 14 bases between the germline ends. This CDR3 is built from 13 residues. Germline CDR1 reads ENHRY; CDR2 reads SYGVKD. The chain's CDR3 is CAISPGVNVEAFF. CDR3 in DNA: TGTGCCATCAGTCCAGGGGTCAATGTTGAAGCTTTCTTT.

The genes are TRBV19 and TRBJ2-7; D might be TRBD1 (6 bases). The CDR3 sequence is 14 residues long. Germline V gene data show CDR1 as LNHDA and CDR2 as SQIVND (reference sequence). Trimming took 3 bases from V and 4 from J, leaving 13 bases between them. The CDR3 reads CASSIRTVKYEQYF. CDR3 nucleotides: TGTGCCAGTAGTATTCGGACAGTCAAATACGAGCAGTACTTC.

V is TRBV4-1 and J is TRBJ2-3; D is uncertain. Germline lookup yields CDR1 MGHRA and CDR2 YSYEKL. The CDR3 loop spans 14 amino acids. V lost 0 bases and J 2 bases, leaving 6 bases between the germline ends. CDR3: CASSQERVTDTQYF. CDR3 in DNA: TGCGCCAGCAGCCAAGAAAGAGTCACAGATACGCAGTATTTT.

This clone came up once. The gene calls are TRBV5-6 and TRBJ2-7; perhaps TRBD2 as D (8 bases). Germline CDR1 and CDR2: SGHDT and YYEEEE. V lost 0 bases to trimming and J lost 7 bases, with 26 bases between them. This CDR3 comprises 18 residues. The chain's CDR3 is CASSLAPGQKRLAIEQYF. CDR3 sequence (DNA): TGTGCCAGCAGCTTGGCCCCGGGACAGAAACGACTAGCGATTGAGCAGTACTTC.

This clone has more than one count but fewer than ten. The chain couples TRBV27 to TRBJ2-2; D is unresolved. Germline V lookup: CDR1 MNHEY, CDR2 SMNVEV (reference sequence). This CDR3 is built from 14 residues. Trimming took 5 bases from V and 0 from J, leaving 7 bases between them. CDR3 residues: CASSVYPNTGELFF. CDR3 coding DNA: TGTGCCAGCAGTGTCTACCCGAACACCGGGGAGCTGTTTTTT.

The V call is TRBV9, the J call TRBJ1-4, with D perhaps matching TRBD1 (5 bases). The V end lost 2 bases, the J end lost 6 bases, and 17 bases lay between the germline ends. CDR1 SGDLS and CDR2 YYNGEE come from the germline V gene. This CDR3 comprises 16 residues. As DNA, the CDR3 is TGTGCCAGCAGCGTCGACAGCCCAGGGTTGGATGAAAAACTGTTTTTT. Amino acid sequence: CASSVDSPGLDEKLFF.

This chain links TRBV6-4 with TRBJ1-4, with 10 bases aligning to TRBD1. CDR1 is MRHNA, CDR2 SNTAGT, per germline. After removal of 4 bases from V and 3 bases from J, the junction contained 2 bases not matched to a gene. CDR3 length: 15 amino acids. CDR3 sequence (DNA): TGTGCCAGCAGTGTGGGACAGGGGTCTAATGAAAAACTGTTTTTT. This codes for CASSVGQGSNEKLFF.

This clone was seen just once. The rearrangement uses TRBV6-1 and TRBJ1-6; unclear D gene. This CDR3 spans 15 amino acids. The germline V gene encodes CDR1 MNHNS and CDR2 SASEGT. The V end lost 3 bases, the J end lost 7 bases, and 13 bases lay between the germline ends. For the CDR3, the DNA is TGTGCCAGCAGTGACCGACTATCGGGGAATTCACCCCTCCACTTT. Residues: CASSDRLSGNSPLHF.